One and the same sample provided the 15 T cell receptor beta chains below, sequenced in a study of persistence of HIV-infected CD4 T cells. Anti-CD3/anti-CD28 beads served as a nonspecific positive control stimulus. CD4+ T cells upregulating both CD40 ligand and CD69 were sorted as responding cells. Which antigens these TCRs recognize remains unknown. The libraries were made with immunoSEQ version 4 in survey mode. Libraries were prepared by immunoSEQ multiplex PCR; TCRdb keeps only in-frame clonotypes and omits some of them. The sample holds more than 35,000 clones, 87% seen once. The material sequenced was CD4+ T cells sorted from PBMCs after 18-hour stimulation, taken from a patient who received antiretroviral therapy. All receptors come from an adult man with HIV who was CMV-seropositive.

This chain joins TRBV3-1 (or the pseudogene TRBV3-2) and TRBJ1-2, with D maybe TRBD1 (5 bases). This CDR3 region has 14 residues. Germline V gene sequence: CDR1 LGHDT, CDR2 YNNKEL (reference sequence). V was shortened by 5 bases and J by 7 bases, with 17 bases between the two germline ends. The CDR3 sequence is CASSARVLEGGYTF. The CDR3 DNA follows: TGTGCCAGCAGCGCCAGGGTCCTAGAGGGTGGCTACACCTTC.

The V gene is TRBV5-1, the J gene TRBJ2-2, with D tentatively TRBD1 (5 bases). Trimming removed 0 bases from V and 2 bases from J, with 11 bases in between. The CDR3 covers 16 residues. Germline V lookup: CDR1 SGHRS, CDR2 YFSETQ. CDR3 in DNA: TGCGCCAGCAGCTTGGCCACAGGTGGTAACACCGGGGAGCTGTTTTTT. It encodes CASSLATGGNTGELFF.

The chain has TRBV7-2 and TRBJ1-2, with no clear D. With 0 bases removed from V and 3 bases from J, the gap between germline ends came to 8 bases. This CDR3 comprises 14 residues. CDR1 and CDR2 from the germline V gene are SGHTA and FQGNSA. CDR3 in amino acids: CASSLASSDYGYTF. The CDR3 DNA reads TGTGCCAGCAGCTTAGCATCCTCGGACTATGGCTACACCTTC.

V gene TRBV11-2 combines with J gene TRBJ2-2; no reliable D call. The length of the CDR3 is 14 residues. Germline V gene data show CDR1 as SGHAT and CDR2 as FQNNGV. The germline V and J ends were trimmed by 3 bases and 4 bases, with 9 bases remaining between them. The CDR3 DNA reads TGTGCCAGCAGCTTGTCAGAAACCACCGGGGAGCTGTTTTTT. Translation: CASSLSETTGELFF.

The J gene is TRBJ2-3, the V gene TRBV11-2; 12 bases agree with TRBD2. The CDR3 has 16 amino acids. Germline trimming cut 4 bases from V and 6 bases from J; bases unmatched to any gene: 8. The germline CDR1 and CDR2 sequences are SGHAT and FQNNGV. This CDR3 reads CASSWPLAGGPDTQYF. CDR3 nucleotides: TGTGCCAGCAGCTGGCCTCTAGCGGGGGGGCCCGATACGCAGTATTTT.

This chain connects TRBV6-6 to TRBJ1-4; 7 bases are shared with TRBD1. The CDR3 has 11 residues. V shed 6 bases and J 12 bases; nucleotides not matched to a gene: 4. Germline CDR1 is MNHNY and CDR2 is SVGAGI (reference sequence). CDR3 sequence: CASSPTGELFF. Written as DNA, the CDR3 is TGTGCCAGCAGCCCTACAGGGGAACTGTTTTTT.

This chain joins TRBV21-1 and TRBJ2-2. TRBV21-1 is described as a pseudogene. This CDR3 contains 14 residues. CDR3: CASSYTIPTGELFF. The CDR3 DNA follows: TGTGCCAGCAGTTATACGATTCCGACCGGGGAGCTGTTTTTT.

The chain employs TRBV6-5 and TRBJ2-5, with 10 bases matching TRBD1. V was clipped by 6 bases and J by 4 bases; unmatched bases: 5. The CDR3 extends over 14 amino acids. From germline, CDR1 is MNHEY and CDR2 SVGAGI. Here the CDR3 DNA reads TGTGCCAGCAGACGACAGGGGGCTCGAGAGACCCAGTACTTC. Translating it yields CASRRQGARETQYF.

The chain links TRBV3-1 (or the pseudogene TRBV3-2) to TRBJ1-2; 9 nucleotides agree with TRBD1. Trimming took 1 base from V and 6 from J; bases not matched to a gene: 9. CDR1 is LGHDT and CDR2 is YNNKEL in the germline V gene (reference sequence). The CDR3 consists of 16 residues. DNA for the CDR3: TGTGCCAGCAGCCAAGCTCGAACAGGGGGCGGTGATGGCTACACCTTC. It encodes CASSQARTGGGDGYTF.

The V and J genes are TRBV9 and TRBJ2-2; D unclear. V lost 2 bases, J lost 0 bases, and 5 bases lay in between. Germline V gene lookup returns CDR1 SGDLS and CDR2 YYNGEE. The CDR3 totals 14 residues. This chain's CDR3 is CASSVLANTGELFF. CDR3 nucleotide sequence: TGTGCCAGCAGCGTTCTCGCGAACACCGGGGAGCTGTTTTTT.

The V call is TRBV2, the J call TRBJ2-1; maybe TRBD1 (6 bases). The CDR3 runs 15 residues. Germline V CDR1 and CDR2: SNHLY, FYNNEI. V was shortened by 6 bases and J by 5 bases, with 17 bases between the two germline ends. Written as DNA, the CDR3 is TGTGCCAGCAGGAGTCAGGGGCTAGCCGACAATGAGCAGTTCTTC. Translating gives CASRSQGLADNEQFF.

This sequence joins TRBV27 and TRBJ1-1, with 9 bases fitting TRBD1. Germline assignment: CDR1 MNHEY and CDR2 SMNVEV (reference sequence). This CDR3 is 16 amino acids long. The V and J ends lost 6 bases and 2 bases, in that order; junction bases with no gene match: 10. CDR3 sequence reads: CASSPLTGGANTEAFF. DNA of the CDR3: TGTGCCAGCAGCCCACTTACAGGGGGCGCAAACACTGAAGCTTTCTTT.

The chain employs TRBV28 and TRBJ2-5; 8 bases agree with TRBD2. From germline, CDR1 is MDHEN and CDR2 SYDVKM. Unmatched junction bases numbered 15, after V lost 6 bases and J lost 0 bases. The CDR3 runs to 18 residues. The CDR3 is CASSLRSSSGYYQETQYF. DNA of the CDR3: TGTGCCAGCAGCCTAAGGAGTTCTAGCGGGTACTACCAAGAGACCCAGTACTTC.

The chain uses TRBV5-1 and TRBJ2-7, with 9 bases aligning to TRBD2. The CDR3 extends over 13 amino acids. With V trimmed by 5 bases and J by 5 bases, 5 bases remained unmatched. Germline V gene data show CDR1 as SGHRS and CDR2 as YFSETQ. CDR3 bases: TGCGCCAGCAGTCGGCTAGCGGGAAACGAGCAGTACTTC. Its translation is CASSRLAGNEQYF.

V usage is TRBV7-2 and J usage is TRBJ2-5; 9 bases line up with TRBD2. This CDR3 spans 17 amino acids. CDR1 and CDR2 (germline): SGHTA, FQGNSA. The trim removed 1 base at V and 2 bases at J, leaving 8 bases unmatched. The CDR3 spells CASSLGLLAGTQETQYF. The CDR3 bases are TGTGCCAGCAGCTTAGGGCTTCTAGCGGGAACTCAAGAGACCCAGTACTTC. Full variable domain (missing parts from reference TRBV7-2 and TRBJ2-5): GAGVSQSPSNKVTEKGKDVELRCDPISGHTALYWYRQSLGQGLEFLIYFQGNSAPDKSGLPSDRFSAERTGGSVSTLTIQRTQQEDSAVYLCASSLGLLAGTQETQYFGPGTRLLVL.